This T cell receptor beta chain emerged from a study of blood T cell repertoires in COVID-19. Across the whole study: Sites across the United States, Italy and Spain contributed samples from acute and convalescent COVID-19.

Between the trimmed V and J ends, which lost 1 base and 8 bases, there was a span of 11 bases. Looked up from germline, CDR1 is SGHNT and CDR2 is YENEEA. CDR3 length: 14 amino acids. Per the authors' pipeline: Quantification of nucleated cells was approximated via reference gene primer amplification. Libraries were prepared by immunoSEQ multiplex PCR; TCRdb keeps only in-frame clonotypes and omits some of them. V, J and clone size are those of that table, while D and trimming were read from the DNA. This sample has roughly 150,000 clones; about 83% occur once, and the top ten carry around 5%. The origin of this receptor is a human donor in a cohort sampled during active COVID-19. The sequenced material came from peripheral blood. The chain employs TRBV11-3 and TRBJ2-2; D might be TRBD1 (6 bases). In nucleotides, the CDR3 is TGTGCCAGCAGCTTAGCGGCAGGGGAAGGGGAGCTGTTTTTT. This encodes CASSLAAGEGELFF. Drawing the rest from reference TRBV11-3 and TRBJ2-2, the complete variable domain is EAGVVQSPRYKIIEKKQPVAFWCNPISGHNTLYWYLQNLGQGPELLIRYENEEAVDDSQLPKDRFSAERLKGVDSTLKIQPAELGDSAVYLCASSLAAGEGELFFGEGSRLTVL.